This T cell receptor (beta chain) is from a study of PD-L1 blockade in urothelial cancer. Patients had urothelial carcinoma that was locally advanced or metastatic. Germline CDR1 and CDR2: SEHNR and FQNEAQ (reference sequence). V lost 4 bases and J 2 bases, leaving 15 bases between the germline ends. CDR3 size: 15 residues. This table comes from immunoSEQ multiplex PCR, and its TCRdb copy is limited to in-frame clones, with some not included. Seen here are under 20,000 clones, approximately 90% observed once, and the top ten hold 4.5% to 6.5%. The starting material was PBMCs, obtained around atezolizumab (anti-PD-L1) treatment. The sequence came from a man aged 50 to 60 with urothelial cancer. The chain uses TRBV7-9 and TRBJ2-7, with D maybe TRBD1 (6 bases). CDR3 loop: CASSSSGTSAYEQYF. The CDR3 region has the DNA TGTGCCAGCAGCTCCTCCGGGACATCGGCCTACGAGCAGTACTTC.